This is a list of T cell receptor beta chains from one sample in a study of T-cell memory formation after mild COVID-19. TCRdb re-analysed the 5' RACE reads in MiXCR, keeping a single row per CDR3 protein. The sample carries 450,000 to 650,000 distinct CDR3 sequences, approximately 18% recorded once. The specimen sequenced was PBMCs or a T cell subset sorted from them (not recorded which). These TCRs come from an adult woman who had mild COVID-19 (a few samples of this study predate the infection). Cell type and time point are not known. Both conserved end residues are part of each CDR3. A D gene is named only where the DNA matches it firmly. Size tells how often a clone was seen (once, few, many) or the class of an expanded clone, and some rows leave it out.

TRBJ2-1,TRBV12-3/TRBV12-4,NA,TRBD2,TGTGCCAGCAGTTTTACAGCTAGCGGGCCACCGCAGTTCTTC,CASSFTASGPPQFF
TRBJ1-5,TRBV5-1,NA,NA,TGCGCCAGCCCCCAGGGTCAATCGACTAATAGCAATCAGCCCCAGCATTTT,CASPQGQSTNSNQPQHF
TRBJ1-2,TRBV4-1,NA,TRBD1,TGCGCCAGCAGCCAAGCGGAGGGACAGGGGGCGTATGGCTACACCTTC,CASSQAEGQGAYGYTF
TRBJ2-5,TRBV30,few,TRBD2,TGTGCCTGGAGTGTATCTAGCGGGAGTGGAAAGACCCAGTACTTC,CAWSVSSGSGKTQYF
TRBJ2-7,TRBV5-1,NA,NA,TGCGCCAGCAGCGATTTCCAGGGGGGGAACTACGAGCAGTACTTC,CASSDFQGGNYEQYF
TRBJ1-1,TRBV12-3/TRBV12-4,many,NA,TGTGCCAGCAGTTTAGGTAAAAACACTGAAGCTTTCTTT,CASSLGKNTEAFF
TRBJ1-5,TRBV5-1,few,NA,TGCGCCAGCAGCTTGGCCCCCTTGGGGCTCAATCAGCCCCAGCATTTT,CASSLAPLGLNQPQHF
TRBJ1-1,TRBV11-2,NA,NA,TGTGCCAGCAGCTCAACGGACAGAAACACTGAAGCTTTCTTT,CASSSTDRNTEAFF
TRBJ2-7,TRBV7-9,few,NA,TGTGCCGGCAGCTTAACGTACGAAGACTACGAGCAGTACTTC,CAGSLTYEDYEQYF
TRBJ1-1,TRBV10-3,NA,NA,TGTGCCATCAGCAAAGGAGGGAACACTGAAGCTTTCTTT,CAISKGGNTEAFF
TRBJ1-6,TRBV5-4,few,TRBD1,TGTGCCAGCAGCCCACTTGACAGGGGTAATTCACCCCTCCACTTT,CASSPLDRGNSPLHF
TRBJ2-1,TRBV18,NA,NA,TGTGCCAGCTCACAGGCGGAGGATGAGCAGTTCTTC,CASSQAEDEQFF
TRBJ1-1,TRBV6-1,NA,NA,TGTGCCAGCAGTTGGCTCGGGAACACTGAAGCTTTCTTT,CASSWLGNTEAFF
TRBJ2-3,TRBV9,NA,TRBD1,TGTGCCAGCAGCGACGAACAGGGGTTTCACACAGATACGCAGTATTTT,CASSDEQGFHTDTQYF
TRBJ2-7,TRBV7-9,NA,TRBD2,TGTGCCAGCAGCTTAGGGACTAGCGCAACCTACGAGCAGTACTTC,CASSLGTSATYEQYF
TRBJ1-2,TRBV4-1,few,TRBD1,TGCGCCAGCAGCCAAGATCCAGGGGGCTCTGGCTACACCTTC,CASSQDPGGSGYTF
TRBJ2-7,TRBV9,few,TRBD2,TGTGCCAGCAGCGTAGACGACGGGAGGCACTACGAGCAGTACTTC,CASSVDDGRHYEQYF
TRBJ1-2,TRBV7-9,NA,TRBD1,TGTGCCAGCAGCCTCTCGCGACAGGGTGATGGCTACACCTTC,CASSLSRQGDGYTF
TRBJ2-3,TRBV5-1,few,TRBD2,TGCGCCAGCAGCTGGGGACTAGCGGGGGCCAGCGGGGATACGCAGTATTTT,CASSWGLAGASGDTQYF
TRBJ2-3,TRBV7-2,NA,NA,TGTGCCAGCAGCTTAGTGAGGGCCGGGGAAACAGATACGCAGTATTTT,CASSLVRAGETDTQYF
TRBJ2-1,TRBV7-2,few,NA,TGTGCCAGCAGCTTAGTACCTCAGAGCTCCTACAATGAGCAGTTCTTC,CASSLVPQSSYNEQFF
TRBJ2-5,TRBV18,few,TRBD2,TGTGCCAGCTCACCCTTTCTAGCGGGAGGCGAAGAGACCCAGTACTTC,CASSPFLAGGEETQYF
TRBJ2-7,TRBV3-1,NA,NA,TGTGCCAGCAGCCACCGAAGAAATATGGGGAACCACGAGCAGTACTTC,CASSHRRNMGNHEQYF
TRBJ2-7,TRBV4-3,NA,TRBD2,TGCGCCAGCAGCCAAGATACGGGAGGGCCTTACGAGCAGTACTTC,CASSQDTGGPYEQYF
TRBJ1-1,TRBV4-1,few,NA,TGCGCCAGCAGCCAAGCACCTCAGGCCCCCAACACTGAAGCTTTCTTT,CASSQAPQAPNTEAFF
TRBJ1-2,TRBV7-9,NA,NA,TGTGCCAGCAGCCTACTCGGAGGTGCGGGGGGAAATGGCTACACCTTC,CASSLLGGAGGNGYTF
TRBJ2-5,TRBV7-2,few,NA,TGTGCCAGCAGCCCCCAGGTTTCTCAAGAGACCCAGTACTTC,CASSPQVSQETQYF
TRBJ1-2,TRBV30,NA,NA,TGTGCCTGGAGTATACTGGGTGGCTACACCTTC,CAWSILGGYTF
TRBJ1-1,TRBV7-9,few,TRBD1,TGTGCCAGCAGCCTCCGGGGGAGGGGGCTTACTGAAGCTTTCTTT,CASSLRGRGLTEAFF
TRBJ2-5,TRBV13,NA,TRBD1,TGTGCCAGCAGCTTAGAGGGACAGGGGATCGGAGAGACCCAGTACTTC,CASSLEGQGIGETQYF
TRBJ2-1,TRBV18,NA,NA,TGTGCCAGCTCACCGGACATAAAGCAGTTCTTC,CASSPDIKQFF
TRBJ1-2,TRBV15,few,TRBD1,TGTGCCACCAGCGTAGACAGGGGGGCCTATGGCTACACCTTC,CATSVDRGAYGYTF
TRBJ1-6,TRBV27,NA,TRBD1,TGTGCCAGCAGAACCGGGACAGGGGTAGCACCCCTCCACTTT,CASRTGTGVAPLHF
TRBJ2-2,TRBV30,NA,NA,TGTGCCGGGCCGGACAGCACCGGGGAGCTGTTTTTT,CAGPDSTGELFF
TRBJ2-7,TRBV20-1,many,NA,TGCAGTGCTGCGAATCTCTACGAGCAGTACTTC,CSAANLYEQYF
TRBJ1-5,TRBV5-1,NA,NA,TGCGCCAGCAGCATGGACGGACGGTCCGATCAGCCCCAGCATTTT,CASSMDGRSDQPQHF
TRBJ2-7,TRBV3-1,many,TRBD1,TGTGCCAGCAGCCAAGAAGGACAGGCCTACGAGCAGTACTTC,CASSQEGQAYEQYF